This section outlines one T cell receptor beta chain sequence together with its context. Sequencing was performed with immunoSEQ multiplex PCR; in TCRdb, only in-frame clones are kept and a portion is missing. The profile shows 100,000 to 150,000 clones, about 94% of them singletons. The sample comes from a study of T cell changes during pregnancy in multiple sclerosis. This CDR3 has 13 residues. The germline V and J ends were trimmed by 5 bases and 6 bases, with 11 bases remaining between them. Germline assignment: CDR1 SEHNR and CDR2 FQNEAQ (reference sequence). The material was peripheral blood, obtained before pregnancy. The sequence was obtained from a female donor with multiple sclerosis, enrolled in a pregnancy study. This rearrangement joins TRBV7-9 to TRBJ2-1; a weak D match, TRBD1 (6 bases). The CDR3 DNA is TGTGCCAGCAGCGAACGCAGGGGCAATGAGCAGTTCTTC. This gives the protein CASSERRGNEQFF.